This T cell receptor (beta chain) appears in the sequencing data of a study of blood T cells in healthy people across ages. About this clonotype itself: What it binds is unknown. A single base separates this from a much larger clone, so it may be a read error.

Sample-barcoded 5' priming and a J-beta primer mix drove a second PCR of 7 to 11 cycles. TCRdb passed the 5' RACE reads through MiXCR, listing each CDR3 protein once. Found here are some 890,000 distinct CDR3 sequences, 25% to 35% of them singletons; the top ten hold roughly 10%. Per germline, CDR1 MNHNY and CDR2 SVGAGI (reference sequence). The CDR3 has 15 amino acids. Trimming took off 2 bases at V and 13 bases at J, with 21 bases between the two ends. Study-wide points: Unsorted PBMC material precluded a definitive naive versus antigen-experienced comparison. Long-lived and aged donors differed, with more naive CD4+ cells and higher diversity in the long-lived.

The same data also contributed to another study, on T cells of mothers and their children. That report adds: Related and unrelated pairs show similar shaping of TCR recombination output by thymic selection. Mother-child pairs who were related displayed a slightly higher overlap than unrelated pairs, a difference that was non-significant.

The receptor was isolated from a woman aged 35 to 49 in good health. Sample: blood. V gene TRBV6-6 combines with J gene TRBJ2-4, with D maybe TRBD1 (6 bases). The CDR3 reads CASSYKTGPYNEQYF. CDR3 DNA sequence: TGTGCCAGCAGTTACAAGACAGGCCCCTACAATGAGCAGTACTTC.